The 14 T cell receptor beta chains in this list originate from one sample, sequenced in a study of blood T cell repertoires in COVID-19. Clones were sequenced by immunoSEQ multiplex PCR, and TCRdb holds only the in-frame ones, with some missing. The data show 70,000 or so clones, around four fifths seen once. The sample comprised peripheral blood. The source of these receptors is a man aged 80 or over with active or convalescent COVID-19.

This sequence joins TRBV5-1 and TRBJ2-7, with TRBD1 identical over 9 bases. The germline V gene has CDR1 SGHRS and CDR2 YFSETQ. The V and J ends lost 4 bases and 0 bases, in that order; junction bases with no gene match: 8. This CDR3 spans 16 amino acids. The CDR3 loop reads CASSPSGTGNSYEQYF. The CDR3 DNA sequence: TGCGCCAGCAGCCCCTCCGGGACAGGGAACTCCTACGAGCAGTACTTC.

This chain uses TRBV19 with TRBJ1-2; TRBD1 matches 9 bases. V was pared by 6 bases and J by 1 base, with 18 bases of the junction left unmatched. Germline-derived CDR1 and CDR2 are LNHDA and SQIVND (reference sequence). This CDR3 region has 19 residues. The CDR3 sequence is CASRPPRQGGTRINYGYTF. The CDR3, as DNA: TGTGCCAGTAGACCACCCCGACAGGGGGGGACTCGGATTAACTATGGCTACACCTTC. The full variable domain, rest sourced from reference TRBV19 and TRBJ1-2, is DGGITQSPKYLFRKEGQNVTLSCEQNLNHDAMYWYRQDPGQGLRLIYYSQIVNDFQKGDIAEGYSVSREKKESFPLTVTSAQKNPTAFYLCASRPPRQGGTRINYGYTFGSGTRLTVV.

The chain combines TRBV12-3 or TRBV12-4 with TRBJ2-3; weak D call: TRBD2 (6 bases). Trimming left V 3 bases short and J 10 bases short, with 14 bases between. The CDR3 loop spans 13 amino acids. The CDR3 bases are TGTGCCAGCAGTTTGCGGGACTTGGTTGCGCAGTATTTT. Its protein is CASSLRDLVAQYF.

The chain employs TRBV11-3 and TRBJ2-7; possible D gene TRBD2, 6 bases. Germline assignment: CDR1 SGHNT and CDR2 YENEEA. This CDR3 spans 15 amino acids. Deletions cut 6 bases from V and 2 bases from J, with 17 bases between. The CDR3 DNA reads as TGTGCCAGCAGTACCGCCGGGACTGGAGCCTACGAGCAGTACTTC. Translation: CASSTAGTGAYEQYF.

The J gene is TRBJ1-5, the V gene TRBV30, with a tentative D call TRBD1 (6 bases). The CDR3 consists of 13 residues. The V end lost 3 bases, the J end lost 3 bases, and 9 bases lay between the germline ends. Looked up from germline, CDR1 is GTSNPN and CDR2 is SVGIG (reference sequence). For the CDR3, the DNA is TGTGCCTGGAGGGACAGCACCAATCAGCCCCAGCATTTT. As protein: CAWRDSTNQPQHF.

The chain uses TRBV6-6 and TRBJ1-4; 8 positions agree with TRBD1. J gave up 6 bases and V 10 bases, and 10 bases lay outside the gene matches. The CDR3 is 14 residues long. Germline V gene data show CDR1 as MNHNY and CDR2 as SVGAGI (reference sequence). CDR3 DNA sequence: TGTGCCACATCTTCAGGGGGCCAGTATGAAAAACTGTTTTTT. Protein: CATSSGGQYEKLFF.

The chain joins TRBV6-5 to TRBJ2-1; 8 bases agree with TRBD1. The CDR3 length is 13 residues. V lost 10 bases to trimming and J lost 4 bases; unmatched junction nucleotides: 6. The germline gives CDR1 MNHEY, CDR2 SVGAGI. The CDR3 region has the DNA TGTGCCACCAAGGACAGGGAGTACAATGAGCAGTTCTTC. Translating gives CATKDREYNEQFF.

The CDR3 bases are TGCAGCGTTGAACAGGGGGTATCAGATACGCAGTATTTT. Its translation: CSVEQGVSDTQYF. This chain links TRBV29-1 with TRBJ2-3; 7 bases line up with TRBD1. J lost 4 bases, V lost 2 bases, and 3 bases had no gene match. The CDR3 is made up of 13 amino acids. Looked up from germline, CDR1 is SQVTM and CDR2 is ANQGSEA.

The V and J genes are TRBV30 and TRBJ2-5; D not resolved. CDR1 and CDR2 (germline): GTSNPN, SVGIG (reference sequence). The V and J ends lost 5 bases and 5 bases respectively, with 9 bases between them. This CDR3 is built from 11 residues. CDR3 bases: TGTGCCTGGGGTTCTAGGGAGACCCAGTACTTC. Its protein product is CAWGSRETQYF.

Sample share makes this clone medium-sized. The V and J genes are TRBV6-5 and TRBJ1-1; no clear D. Deletions cut 7 bases from V and 1 base from J, with 10 bases between. The length of the CDR3 is 13 residues. Germline V gives CDR1 MNHEY, CDR2 SVGAGI. The CDR3 spells CASNRGENTEAFF. In DNA form, the CDR3 reads TGTGCCAGCAATCGGGGAGAGAACACTGAAGCTTTCTTT.

The chain combines TRBV5-1 with TRBJ2-7; 7 positions agree with TRBD2. Germline V gene data show CDR1 as SGHRS and CDR2 as YFSETQ. Trimming removed 0 bases from V and 4 bases from J; junction bases left unmatched: 4. The CDR3 totals 14 residues. The CDR3 loop reads CASSLVRGSYEQYF. CDR3 coding DNA: TGCGCCAGCAGCTTGGTGCGGGGGAGTTACGAGCAGTACTTC.

V is TRBV5-6 and J is TRBJ1-3, with D maybe TRBD1 (6 bases). Trimming left V 4 bases short and J 3 bases short, with 11 bases between. The CDR3 runs 14 residues. Germline lookup yields CDR1 SGHDT and CDR2 YYEEEE. CDR3 amino acids: CASSQTGYGNTIYF. Written as DNA, the CDR3 is TGTGCCAGCAGCCAGACAGGATATGGAAACACCATATATTTT.

This chain joins TRBV19 and TRBJ1-2; 7 bases align to TRBD1. The J segment lost 4 bases and the V segment lost 7 bases, leaving 9 bases of the junction unmatched. This CDR3 contains 14 residues. Germline values: CDR1 LNHDA, CDR2 SQIVND (reference sequence). DNA of the CDR3: TGTGCCAGTAAGAGTACAGGGGAAAGCTATGGCTACACCTTC. It yields the protein CASKSTGESYGYTF. Using reference TRBV19 and TRBJ1-2 for the parts outside the CDR3, the full variable domain is DGGITQSPKYLFRKEGQNVTLSCEQNLNHDAMYWYRQDPGQGLRLIYYSQIVNDFQKGDIAEGYSVSREKKESFPLTVTSAQKNPTAFYLCASKSTGESYGYTFGSGTRLTVV.

The V and J genes are TRBV4-1 and TRBJ2-3; the D gene is possibly TRBD2 (5 bases). Germline values: CDR1 MGHRA, CDR2 YSYEKL. The CDR3 consists of 17 residues. V was shortened by 1 base and J by 7 bases, with 21 bases between the two germline ends. This CDR3 is CASSQVGELVFLNTQYF. CDR3 DNA: TGCGCCAGCAGCCAAGTTGGGGAGTTGGTTTTTTTGAATACGCAGTATTTT.